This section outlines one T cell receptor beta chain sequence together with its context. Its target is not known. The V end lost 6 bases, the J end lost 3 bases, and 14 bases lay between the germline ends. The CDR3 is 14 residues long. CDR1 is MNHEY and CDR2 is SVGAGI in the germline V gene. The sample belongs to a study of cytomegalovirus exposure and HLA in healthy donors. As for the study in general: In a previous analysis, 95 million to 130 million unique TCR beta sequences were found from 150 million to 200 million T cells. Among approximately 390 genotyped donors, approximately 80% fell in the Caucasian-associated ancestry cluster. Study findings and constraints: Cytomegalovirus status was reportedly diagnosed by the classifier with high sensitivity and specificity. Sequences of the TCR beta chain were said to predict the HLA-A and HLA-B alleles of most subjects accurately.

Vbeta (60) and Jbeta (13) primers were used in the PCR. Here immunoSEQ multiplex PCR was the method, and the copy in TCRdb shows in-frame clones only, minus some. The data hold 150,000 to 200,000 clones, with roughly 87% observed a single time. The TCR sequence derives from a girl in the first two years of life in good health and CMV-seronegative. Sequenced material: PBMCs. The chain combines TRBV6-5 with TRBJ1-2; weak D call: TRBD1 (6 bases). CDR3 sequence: CASRTTGWDYGYTF. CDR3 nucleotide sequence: TGTGCCAGCAGGACAACAGGGTGGGACTATGGCTACACCTTC.